A single sample gave rise to the 21 T cell receptor beta chains below, sequenced in a study of OX40 agonist ivuxolimab in advanced cancers. Some clones are missing from TCRdb's copy, which holds only in-frame ones; the method was immunoSEQ multiplex PCR. The sample records 15,000 to 20,000 clones, approximately 84% being singletons. The material was CD4+ or CD8+ T cells sorted from blood, obtained in a trial of the OX40 agonist ivuxolimab. These receptors came from an adult with an advanced solid tumor such as melanoma, head and neck, liver or kidney cancer.

The rearrangement uses TRBV9 and TRBJ1-2; no reliable D call. The CDR3 has 14 amino acids. V was shortened by 3 bases and J by 0 bases, with 9 bases between the two germline ends. Germline CDR1 SGDLS, CDR2 YYNGEE. The DNA of the CDR3 is TGTGCCAGCAGCGGACACCTAGCTAACTATGGCTACACCTTC. This codes for CASSGHLANYGYTF.

V usage is TRBV11-2 and J usage is TRBJ2-7; 7 positions match TRBD1. The CDR3 length is 15 residues. The germline V gene encodes CDR1 SGHAT and CDR2 FQNNGV. The V gene end was trimmed by 3 bases and the J gene end by 0 bases; junction bases not matched to a gene: 5. DNA of the CDR3: TGTGCCAGCAGCTTGGGGACAGAGAGCTCCTACGAGCAGTACTTC. As protein: CASSLGTESSYEQYF. Combining the CDR3 with reference TRBV11-2 and TRBJ2-7 gives the whole variable domain EAGVAQSPRYKIIEKRQSVAFWCNPISGHATLYWYQQILGQGPKLLIQFQNNGVVDDSQLPKDRFSAERLKGVDSTLKIQPAKLEDSAVYLCASSLGTESSYEQYFGPGTRLTVT.

This chain connects TRBV11-2 to TRBJ1-5, with D possibly TRBD1 on 5 matching bases. Germline V gene lookup returns CDR1 SGHAT and CDR2 FQNNGV. The CDR3 has 17 amino acids. The V gene lost 3 bases and the J gene lost 5 bases, with 20 bases spanning the gap. The CDR3 region is CASSFQGPQAPYQPQHF. As DNA, the CDR3 is TGTGCCAGCAGCTTCCAGGGACCACAGGCCCCGTATCAGCCCCAGCATTTT.

V and J are TRBV5-1 and TRBJ2-1; D possibly corresponds to TRBD2 (6 bases). The CDR3 is made up of 15 amino acids. V shed 4 bases and J shed 5 bases, with 16 bases lying between them. Germline-derived CDR1 and CDR2 are SGHRS and YFSETQ. CDR3 nucleotides: TGCGCCAGCAGCGCGGACGGGACTCCCAACAATGAGCAGTTCTTC. Its translation: CASSADGTPNNEQFF.

The rearrangement links TRBV27 to TRBJ2-1; unclear D gene. The germline CDR1 and CDR2 sequences are MNHEY and SMNVEV (reference sequence). This CDR3 has 15 residues. Trimming shortened V by 4 bases and J by 3 bases, and 13 bases separated the two germline ends. In DNA, the CDR3 is TGTGCCAGCAGTTCGGTCCGGAAGAGCTACAATGAGCAGTTCTTC. The encoded protein is CASSSVRKSYNEQFF.

The chain uses TRBV6-5 and TRBJ1-2; no firm D call. Per the germline V gene, CDR1 is MNHEY and CDR2 is SVGAGI. This CDR3 spans 15 amino acids. The ends were cut back, 2 bases at V and 4 bases at J, with 14 bases in the middle. The CDR3 coding sequence is TGTGCCAGCAGTTACGACCTCGGACGCTTCTATGGCTACACCTTC. It specifies CASSYDLGRFYGYTF.

This sequence joins TRBV7-9 and TRBJ2-7, with 10 positions matching TRBD1. V lost 7 bases to trimming and J lost 4 bases; unmatched junction nucleotides: 7. CDR1 and CDR2 (germline): SEHNR, FQNEAQ (reference sequence). The length of the CDR3 is 14 residues. This CDR3 reads CASTGTGARYEQYF. CDR3 DNA sequence: TGTGCCAGCACCGGGACAGGGGCGAGGTACGAGCAGTACTTC.

The chain uses TRBV11-3 and TRBJ2-2; no clear D gene. CDR1 is SGHNT, CDR2 YENEEA, per germline. Trimming took off 2 bases at V and 8 bases at J, with 3 bases between the two ends. The CDR3 runs 11 residues. The CDR3, as DNA: TGTGCCAGCAGCTTAATGGGGGAGCTGTTTTTT. Protein: CASSLMGELFF. The full variable domain, its missing parts supplied by reference TRBV11-3 and TRBJ2-2, is EAGVVQSPRYKIIEKKQPVAFWCNPISGHNTLYWYLQNLGQGPELLIRYENEEAVDDSQLPKDRFSAERLKGVDSTLKIQPAELGDSAVYLCASSLMGELFFGEGSRLTVL.

The chain couples TRBV29-1 to TRBJ2-3; the match to TRBD1 covers 9 bases. Looked up from germline, CDR1 is SQVTM and CDR2 is ANQGSEA. V lost 5 bases and J lost 3; bases outside the gene matches: 9. The CDR3 is 15 residues long. The CDR3 loop reads CSVLAAGQGTDTQYF. CDR3 sequence (DNA): TGCAGCGTTTTGGCGGCGGGACAGGGAACAGATACGCAGTATTTT.

This clone was detected once. At one of its ends the junction is not consistent with the germline gene, which may arise from a read error. The genes are TRBV7-3 and TRBJ1-1, with D possibly matching TRBD1 (6 bases). Germline V gives CDR1 SGHTA, CDR2 FQGTGA. The CDR3 runs 13 residues. In DNA, the CDR3 is TGTGCCAGCAGCCTAACAGGGATATCTGAAGCTTTCTTT. Translation: CASSLTGISEAFF. The full variable domain, completed using reference TRBV7-3 and TRBJ1-1, is GAGVSQTPSNKVTEKGKYVELRCDPISGHTALYWYRQSLGQGPEFLIYFQGTGAADDSGLPNDRFFAVRPEGSVSTLKIQRTERGDSAVYLCASSLTGISEAFFGQGTRLTVV.

The chain employs TRBV5-6 and TRBJ1-2; no clear D gene. The germline CDR1 and CDR2 sequences are SGHDT and YYEEEE. The CDR3 extends over 14 amino acids. V was pared by 2 bases and J by 2 bases, with 10 bases between. The DNA for the CDR3 is TGTGCCAGCAGCTTCCTTCGCCAAAACTATGGCTACACCTTC. Amino acid sequence: CASSFLRQNYGYTF.

In its sample, this clone was seen a few times. This sequence joins TRBV30 and TRBJ1-5; 9 positions match TRBD1. This CDR3 region has 13 residues. Germline V CDR1 and CDR2: GTSNPN, SVGIG (reference sequence). J lost 6 bases, V lost 1 base, and 1 base had no gene match. The CDR3 region has the DNA TGTGCCTGGAGTGGGACAGGGGTTCAGCCCCAGCATTTT. Translating it yields CAWSGTGVQPQHF.

This clone was picked up one time. This rearrangement joins TRBV7-9 to TRBJ1-2, with 9 nucleotides matching TRBD1. Germline trimming cut 2 bases from V and 4 bases from J; bases unmatched to any gene: 5. Per germline, CDR1 SEHNR and CDR2 FQNEAQ (reference sequence). The CDR3 covers 15 residues. The DNA of the CDR3 is TGTGCCAGCAGCTTATTTCGGACAGGGGTCTATGGCTACACCTTC. Protein product: CASSLFRTGVYGYTF.

The rearrangement joins TRBV6-5 to TRBJ2-5, with D possibly being TRBD2 (5 bases). This CDR3 comprises 13 residues. Deletions cut 10 bases from V and 5 bases from J, with 17 bases between. Germline V lookup: CDR1 MNHEY, CDR2 SVGAGI. DNA of the CDR3: TGTGCCACCCGACTAATCGGTGGGGAGACCCAGTACTTC. Its protein product is CATRLIGGETQYF.

The chain couples TRBV6-5 to TRBJ1-1; 10 nucleotides line up with TRBD1. The CDR3 has 14 amino acids. V was clipped by 6 bases and J by 1 base; unmatched bases: 2. Germline-derived CDR1 and CDR2 are MNHEY and SVGAGI. The CDR3 nucleotides are TGTGCCAGCAGGCGGGACAGGGGGAACACTGAAGCTTTCTTT. It yields the protein CASRRDRGNTEAFF.

In its sample, this clone is large. The rearrangement uses TRBV9 and TRBJ2-1; 9 bases map to TRBD1. V shed 0 bases and J 9 bases; nucleotides not matched to a gene: 7. The CDR3 consists of 15 residues. CDR1 and CDR2 from the germline V gene are SGDLS and YYNGEE. Here the CDR3 DNA reads TGTGCCAGCAGCGTAGAACTAGGACAGGGGAGTGAGCAGTTCTTC. Encoded protein: CASSVELGQGSEQFF.

The chain links TRBV28 to TRBJ2-7, with unresolved D. Deletions cut 6 bases from V and 1 base from J, with 13 bases between. Germline V gene lookup returns CDR1 MDHEN and CDR2 SYDVKM. The CDR3 sequence is 14 residues long. CDR3 loop: CASRRHPESYEQYF. Written as DNA, the CDR3 is TGTGCCAGCAGGAGACACCCCGAGTCCTACGAGCAGTACTTC.

The CDR3 loop is CASTLGGGAGRLGSNQPQHF. In DNA, the CDR3 is TGCGCCAGCACCCTGGGGGGTGGGGCAGGGAGGTTAGGGAGCAATCAGCCCCAGCATTTT. The rearrangement joins TRBV5-1 to TRBJ1-5; D possibly corresponds to TRBD1 (5 bases). The V and J ends lost 6 bases and 1 base respectively, with 29 bases between them. The CDR3 is made up of 20 amino acids. Germline CDR1 and CDR2: SGHRS and YFSETQ.

This clone came up once. The V call is TRBV7-3, the J call TRBJ2-5, with D perhaps TRBD1 (6 bases). Germline loops: CDR1 SGHTA, CDR2 FQGTGA. The CDR3 is made up of 13 amino acids. Trimming removed 5 bases at V and 3 bases at J, with 10 bases between. The DNA of the CDR3 is TGTGCCAGCAGCCCCGGACAGAAAGAGACCCAGTACTTC. Protein product: CASSPGQKETQYF.

The V call is TRBV29-1, the J call TRBJ1-1; D ambiguous. Germline CDR1 and CDR2: SQVTM and ANQGSEA. The CDR3 is 13 residues long. The V gene lost 7 bases and the J gene lost 2 bases, with 14 bases spanning the gap. CDR3 nucleotides: TGCAGCGCCAGACAATTTACAAACACTGAAGCTTTCTTT. It yields the protein CSARQFTNTEAFF.

The V call is TRBV30, the J call TRBJ1-1; D is perhaps TRBD1 (6 bases). The CDR3 contains 13 residues. The germline V gene encodes CDR1 GTSNPN and CDR2 SVGIG (reference sequence). Trimming left V 4 bases short and J 0 bases short, with 9 bases between. This CDR3 is CAWNGQLNTEAFF. CDR3 bases: TGTGCCTGGAATGGACAGTTGAACACTGAAGCTTTCTTT.